A selection of T cell receptor beta chains follows, all from one sample in a study of shared clonotypes between healthy human individuals. Profiling relied on immunoSEQ multiplex PCR, and the TCRdb table lists in-frame clones only, not all of them. The sample includes over 2,000,000 clones, around 93% seen only once; the top ten take about 1.7%. The sample was naive CD8+ T cells from PBMCs. Receptors originate from a man between 18 and 29 years old in good health. Some clones in this sample may be carry-over from other donors' samples. Each CDR3 is given with its conserved first and last residue. The order of the fields is clone size, J gene, V gene, CDR3 protein. For some rows the clone size is stated as once, few or many, or as a class when expanded; others skip it.

abundance: once
j_gene: TRBJ2-3
v_gene: TRBV5-6
CDR3aa: CASSFDPGLNTDTQYF

abundance: .
j_gene: TRBJ2-1
v_gene: TRBV28
CDR3aa: CASSGPTSGRAGSYNEQFF

abundance: .
j_gene: TRBJ2-7
v_gene: TRBV2
CDR3aa: CASSTIHARQGLSYEQYF

abundance: .
j_gene: TRBJ2-7
v_gene: TRBV27
CDR3aa: CASSSRRGPEQYF

abundance: .
j_gene: TRBJ1-2
v_gene: TRBV5-8
CDR3aa: CASSLREADPYGYTF

abundance: .
j_gene: TRBJ2-1
v_gene: TRBV27
CDR3aa: CASSLSRPYNEQFF

abundance: .
j_gene: TRBJ2-7
v_gene: TRBV29-1
CDR3aa: CSVEDGPTYEQYF

abundance: .
j_gene: TRBJ2-7
v_gene: TRBV29-1
CDR3aa: CSSPYEQYF

abundance: .
j_gene: TRBJ1-2
v_gene: TRBV19
CDR3aa: CASRPGTEILLTYGYTF

abundance: .
j_gene: TRBJ2-7
v_gene: TRBV11-2
CDR3aa: CASSLGPGQGAYEQYF

abundance: .
j_gene: TRBJ1-2
v_gene: TRBV4-1
CDR3aa: CASSQDVGGTGGSGYTF

abundance: .
j_gene: TRBJ1-2
v_gene: TRBV11-2
CDR3aa: CASSPTRGIYGYTF

abundance: .
j_gene: TRBJ2-1
v_gene: TRBV4-3
CDR3aa: CASSMAPGLAGYNEQFF

abundance: few
j_gene: TRBJ1-1
v_gene: TRBV19
CDR3aa: CASSRGTGSGAFF

abundance: .
j_gene: TRBJ2-7
v_gene: TRBV18
CDR3aa: CASSPRAGGPNEQYF

abundance: .
j_gene: TRBJ2-5
v_gene: TRBV27
CDR3aa: CASSPSYGGRETQYF

abundance: .
j_gene: TRBJ1-1
v_gene: TRBV27
CDR3aa: CASSWAAGTEAFF

abundance: .
j_gene: TRBJ2-1
v_gene: TRBV27
CDR3aa: CASSVSLLAGGPDLFF

abundance: .
j_gene: TRBJ2-5
v_gene: TRBV4-3
CDR3aa: CASSLPDGRNQYF

abundance: .
j_gene: TRBJ1-5
v_gene: TRBV28
CDR3aa: CASSLGDRGREGNQPQHF

abundance: .
j_gene: TRBJ2-1
v_gene: TRBV5-4
CDR3aa: CASSPPGLAGNEQFF

abundance: .
j_gene: TRBJ2-7
v_gene: TRBV5-6
CDR3aa: CASSSRLAVHEQYF

abundance: .
j_gene: TRBJ2-5
v_gene: TRBV11-1
CDR3aa: CASSPWDRGYEETQYF

abundance: .
j_gene: TRBJ2-1
v_gene: TRBV27
CDR3aa: CASGPQTGGNEQFF

abundance: once
j_gene: TRBJ2-1
v_gene: TRBV4-1
CDR3aa: CASSQGTGTTNEQFF

abundance: .
j_gene: TRBJ2-7
v_gene: TRBV7-9
CDR3aa: CASSPSQRGPSYEQYF

abundance: .
j_gene: TRBJ2-2
v_gene: TRBV7-9
CDR3aa: CASLNPREADTGELFF

abundance: once
j_gene: TRBJ2-7
v_gene: TRBV5-6
CDR3aa: CASSKGLAGVVEQYF

abundance: .
j_gene: TRBJ2-1
v_gene: TRBV7-3
CDR3aa: CASSLTPSGSNEQFF

abundance: .
j_gene: TRBJ1-1
v_gene: TRBV4-1
CDR3aa: CASSQGVKWANTEAFF

abundance: .
j_gene: TRBJ2-7
v_gene: TRBV6-5
CDR3aa: CTTQGGEVYEQYF

abundance: few
j_gene: TRBJ1-5
v_gene: TRBV28
CDR3aa: CASSSGSGDQPQHF

abundance: .
j_gene: TRBJ2-7
v_gene: TRBV2
CDR3aa: CASRTRELAGGEQYF

abundance: .
j_gene: TRBJ2-7
v_gene: TRBV27
CDR3aa: CASSPSTGTSSYEQYF

abundance: .
j_gene: TRBJ2-6
v_gene: TRBV28
CDR3aa: CASSQERSPGGTPSGANVLTF

abundance: .
j_gene: TRBJ1-1
v_gene: TRBV28
CDR3aa: CASRLGGGGTEAFF

abundance: once
j_gene: TRBJ2-3
v_gene: TRBV9
CDR3aa: CASSVGREESTDTQYF

abundance: .
j_gene: TRBJ2-2
v_gene: TRBV4-3
CDR3aa: CASSQNTGIGTGELFF

abundance: .
j_gene: TRBJ1-6
v_gene: TRBV28
CDR3aa: CASSPSRELASPLHF

abundance: .
j_gene: TRBJ2-3
v_gene: TRBV19
CDR3aa: CASNPGGPSDTQYF

abundance: .
j_gene: TRBJ2-1
v_gene: TRBV4-1
CDR3aa: CASSNKAGHTYNEQFF

abundance: .
j_gene: TRBJ1-5
v_gene: TRBV28
CDR3aa: CASSAGLTADNQPQHF

abundance: .
j_gene: TRBJ1-2
v_gene: TRBV28
CDR3aa: CASSFLGRVGVEGYTF

abundance: .
j_gene: TRBJ2-3
v_gene: TRBV12-5
CDR3aa: CASGSSAGFTDTQYF

abundance: .
j_gene: TRBJ2-7
v_gene: TRBV5-5
CDR3aa: CASSLRDSYEQYF

abundance: .
j_gene: TRBJ2-5
v_gene: TRBV19
CDR3aa: CASSDARIQETQYF

abundance: .
j_gene: TRBJ2-1
v_gene: TRBV30
CDR3aa: CAWSDLVGYNEQFF

abundance: .
j_gene: .
v_gene: TRBV25-1
CDR3aa: CASSVTGESYEQYF

abundance: .
j_gene: TRBJ2-1
v_gene: TRBV6-4
CDR3aa: CASRIQGEATEQFF

abundance: few
j_gene: TRBJ1-4
v_gene: TRBV7-9
CDR3aa: CASTSPLVPNKEKLFF

abundance: .
j_gene: TRBJ1-5
v_gene: TRBV28
CDR3aa: CASSSGGSNQPQHF

abundance: .
j_gene: TRBJ2-3
v_gene: TRBV27
CDR3aa: CASSLDRGKVWDTQYF

abundance: .
j_gene: TRBJ1-4
v_gene: TRBV7-9
CDR3aa: CASSLAGETNEKLFF

abundance: .
j_gene: TRBJ1-1
v_gene: TRBV14
CDR3aa: CASSQGMGQNTEAFF

abundance: .
j_gene: TRBJ2-3
v_gene: TRBV27
CDR3aa: CASSLGTSRFTDTQYF